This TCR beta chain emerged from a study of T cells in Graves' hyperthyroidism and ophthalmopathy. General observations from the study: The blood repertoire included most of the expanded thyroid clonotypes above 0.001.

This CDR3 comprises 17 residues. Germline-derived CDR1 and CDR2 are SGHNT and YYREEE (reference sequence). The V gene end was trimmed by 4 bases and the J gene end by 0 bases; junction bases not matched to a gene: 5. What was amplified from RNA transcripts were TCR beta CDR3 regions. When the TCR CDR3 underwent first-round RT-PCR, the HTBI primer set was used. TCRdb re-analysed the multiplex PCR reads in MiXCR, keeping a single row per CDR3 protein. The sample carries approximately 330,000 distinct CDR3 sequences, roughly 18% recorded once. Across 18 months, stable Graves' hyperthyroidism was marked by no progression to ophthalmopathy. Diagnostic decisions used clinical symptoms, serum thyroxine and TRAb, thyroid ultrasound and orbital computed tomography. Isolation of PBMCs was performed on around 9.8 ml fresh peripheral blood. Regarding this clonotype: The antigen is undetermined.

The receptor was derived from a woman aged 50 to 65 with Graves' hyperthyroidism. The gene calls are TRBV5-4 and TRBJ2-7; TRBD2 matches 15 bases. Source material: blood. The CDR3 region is CASSDMGLAGGSYEQYF. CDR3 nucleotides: TGTGCCAGCAGCGACATGGGACTAGCGGGAGGCTCCTACGAGCAGTACTTC.